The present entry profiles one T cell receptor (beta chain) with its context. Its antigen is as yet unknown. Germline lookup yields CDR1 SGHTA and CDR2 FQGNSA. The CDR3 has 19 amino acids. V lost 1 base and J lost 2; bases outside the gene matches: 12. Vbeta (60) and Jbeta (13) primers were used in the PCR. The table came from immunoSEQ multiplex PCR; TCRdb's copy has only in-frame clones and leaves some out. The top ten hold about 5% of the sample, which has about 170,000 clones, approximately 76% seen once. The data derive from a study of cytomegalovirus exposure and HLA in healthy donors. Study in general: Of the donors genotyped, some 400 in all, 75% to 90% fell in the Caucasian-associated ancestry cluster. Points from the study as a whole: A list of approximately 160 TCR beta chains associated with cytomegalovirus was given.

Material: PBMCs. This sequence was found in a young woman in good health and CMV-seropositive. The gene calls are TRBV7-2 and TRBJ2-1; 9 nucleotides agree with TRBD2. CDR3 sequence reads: CASSLEPSGVLSAYNEQFF. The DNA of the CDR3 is TGTGCCAGCAGCTTAGAACCTAGCGGGGTTCTGAGCGCCTACAATGAGCAGTTCTTC.